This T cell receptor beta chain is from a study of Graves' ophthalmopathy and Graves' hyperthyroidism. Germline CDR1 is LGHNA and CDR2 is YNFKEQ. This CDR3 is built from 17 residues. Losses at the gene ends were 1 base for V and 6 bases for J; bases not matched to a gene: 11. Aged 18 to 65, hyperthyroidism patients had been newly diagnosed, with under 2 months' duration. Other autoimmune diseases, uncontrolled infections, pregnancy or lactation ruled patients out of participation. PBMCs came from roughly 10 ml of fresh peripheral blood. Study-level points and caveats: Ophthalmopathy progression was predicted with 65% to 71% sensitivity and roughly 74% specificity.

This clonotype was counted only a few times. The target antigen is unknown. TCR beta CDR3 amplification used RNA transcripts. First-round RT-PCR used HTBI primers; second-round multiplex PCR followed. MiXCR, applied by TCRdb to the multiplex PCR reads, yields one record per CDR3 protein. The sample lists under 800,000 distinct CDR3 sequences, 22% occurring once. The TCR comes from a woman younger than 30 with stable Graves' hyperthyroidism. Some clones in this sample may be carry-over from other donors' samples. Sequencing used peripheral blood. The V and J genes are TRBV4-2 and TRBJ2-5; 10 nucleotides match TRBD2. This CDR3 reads CASSQGGSGGVFQTQYF. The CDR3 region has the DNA TGTGCCAGCAGCCAAGGGGGGAGCGGGGGGGTCTTCCAGACCCAGTACTTC.